This is a list of T cell receptor beta chains from one sample in a study of blood T cell repertoires in COVID-19. TCRdb's table, derived via immunoSEQ multiplex PCR, lists solely in-frame clones and lacks some. The sample has approximately 300,000 clones; 75% to 90% are singletons. The sample consisted of peripheral blood. These receptors were taken from a woman aged 45-60 years with COVID-19, enrolled during active disease. Each CDR3 is given with its conserved first and last residue. The D gene is left open where the match is weak. Rows may omit the clone size; those that give it use once, few, many or a size class.

V: TRBV29-1
length: 14
D: TRBD1
size: few
J: TRBJ1-1
DNA: TGCAGCGTCAACAGGGGGACGGATTACACTGAAGCTTTCTTT
CDR3: CSVNRGTDYTEAFF

V: TRBV5-1
length: 15
D: -
size: -
J: TRBJ1-6
DNA: TGCGCCAGCAGCCGCCGGGACAACTATAATTCACCCCTCCACTTT
CDR3: CASSRRDNYNSPLHF

V: TRBV7-8
length: 12
D: -
size: -
J: TRBJ2-1
DNA: TGTGCCAGCAGCTTAGTCGGAGATGAGCAGTTCTTC
CDR3: CASSLVGDEQFF

V: TRBV24-1
length: 14
D: -
size: -
J: TRBJ2-5
DNA: TGTGCCACCAGTGATTTTGGCGGGGAAGAGACCCAGTACTTC
CDR3: CATSDFGGEETQYF

V: TRBV5-8
length: 14
D: -
size: -
J: TRBJ2-5
DNA: TGTGCCAGCAGCTTGGCTGGACTCCAAGAGACCCAGTACTTC
CDR3: CASSLAGLQETQYF

V: TRBV27
length: 14
D: -
size: -
J: TRBJ2-3
DNA: TGTGCCAGCAGTTATTCCGACTCCACAGATACGCAGTATTTT
CDR3: CASSYSDSTDTQYF

V: TRBV5-1
length: 16
D: TRBD2
size: -
J: TRBJ2-7
DNA: TGCGCCAGCAGCTCGGTTGGACTAGCGGGAGTAGCCGAGCAGTACTTC
CDR3: CASSSVGLAGVAEQYF

V: TRBV7-2
length: 15
D: -
size: -
J: TRBJ2-1
DNA: TGTGCCAGCAGCTTAGAGAGGGCCGGAAGGAATGAGCAGTTCTTC
CDR3: CASSLERAGRNEQFF

V: TRBV11-2
length: 14
D: -
size: -
J: TRBJ2-7
DNA: TGTGCCAGCAGATCGGACTCCTCGCGGGGCGAGCAGTACTTC
CDR3: CASRSDSSRGEQYF

V: TRBV30
length: 15
D: TRBD2
size: -
J: TRBJ2-1
DNA: TGTGCCTGGGGTTCTTGGGGGGGAACCTACAATGAGCAGTTCTTC
CDR3: CAWGSWGGTYNEQFF

V: TRBV15
length: 14
D: -
size: -
J: TRBJ2-7
DNA: TGTGCCACCAGCAGAGATATTATGCCTGCGGAGCAGTACTTC
CDR3: CATSRDIMPAEQYF

V: TRBV10-2
length: 13
D: -
size: once
J: TRBJ2-1
DNA: TGCGCCAGCAGAGTCAGCTCCTACAATGAGCAGTTCTTC
CDR3: CASRVSSYNEQFF

V: TRBV6-5
length: 14
D: -
size: -
J: TRBJ1-3
DNA: TGTGCCAGCAGGAGGACAATCTCTGGAAACACCATATATTTT
CDR3: CASRRTISGNTIYF

V: TRBV4-1
length: 17
D: -
size: once
J: TRBJ1-5
DNA: TGCGCCAGCAGCCCTAGGCGGGGGGGGGATAGCAATCAGCCCCAGCATTTT
CDR3: CASSPRRGGDSNQPQHF

V: TRBV7-2
length: 13
D: TRBD1
size: -
J: TRBJ1-1
DNA: TGTGCCAGCAGTTTAACAGGGGGCACTGAAGCTTTCTTT
CDR3: CASSLTGGTEAFF

V: TRBV11-3
length: 13
D: -
size: once
J: TRBJ2-7
DNA: TGTGCCAGCAGCGACAGGAGCTCCTACGAGCAGTACTTC
CDR3: CASSDRSSYEQYF

V: TRBV6-5
length: 15
D: TRBD2
size: -
J: TRBJ2-1
DNA: TGTGCCAGCAGTATAGCGGGAGAGTCCTACAATGAGCAGTTCTTC
CDR3: CASSIAGESYNEQFF

V: TRBV7-2
length: 14
D: -
size: -
J: TRBJ2-3
DNA: TGTGCCAGCAGCTCCTCGGGGGTTACAGATACGCAGTATTTT
CDR3: CASSSSGVTDTQYF

V: TRBV2
length: 19
D: TRBD2
size: -
J: TRBJ2-7
DNA: TGTGCCAGCAGCGAAGACCCCGGAGTAAGTAGCGGGATTAACTACGAGCAGTACTTC
CDR3: CASSEDPGVSSGINYEQYF

V: TRBV19
length: 15
D: TRBD2
size: -
J: TRBJ2-1
DNA: TGTGCCAGTAGGAGGGACTATCCCTCCTACAATGAGCAGTTCTTC
CDR3: CASRRDYPSYNEQFF

V: TRBV6-5
length: 15
D: -
size: -
J: TRBJ2-7
DNA: TGTGCCAGCAGAGCTCTCCTTGGGAGTTCCTACGAGCAGTACTTC
CDR3: CASRALLGSSYEQYF

V: TRBV15
length: 14
D: -
size: -
J: TRBJ1-6
DNA: TGTGCCACCAGCAGGAAGGAGTTGGATTCACCCCTCCACTTT
CDR3: CATSRKELDSPLHF

V: TRBV12-5
length: 17
D: -
size: -
J: TRBJ2-3
DNA: TGTGCTAGTGGTTTGGGACTGGGGGGAAGTCGAGCAGATACGCAGTATTTT
CDR3: CASGLGLGGSRADTQYF

V: TRBV6-5
length: 11
D: -
size: -
J: TRBJ1-1
DNA: TGTGCCAGCACTTCAGGAAATGAAGCTTTCTTT
CDR3: CASTSGNEAFF

V: TRBV5-4
length: 14
D: -
size: few
J: TRBJ1-1
DNA: TGTGCCAGCAGCTTGGAACAGGGTCGAACTGAAGCTTTCTTT
CDR3: CASSLEQGRTEAFF

V: TRBV11-3
length: 14
D: -
size: -
J: TRBJ2-6
DNA: TGTGCCAGCAGGGCAAGAGGAACGGCCAACGTCCTGACTTTC
CDR3: CASRARGTANVLTF

V: TRBV30
length: 12
D: -
size: -
J: TRBJ2-3
DNA: TGTGCCTGGAGTCCTCGGGGAGATACGCAGTATTTT
CDR3: CAWSPRGDTQYF

V: TRBV7-7
length: 16
D: TRBD2
size: once
J: TRBJ2-1
DNA: TGTGCTAGCAGCTTAAATCAGGCGGGAGGGAGTAATGAGCAGTTCTTC
CDR3: CASSLNQAGGSNEQFF

V: TRBV6-4
length: 19
D: TRBD2
size: -
J: TRBJ2-3
DNA: TGTGCCAGCAGCCCCGGGGTTCTTAGCGGGAGTTTCTCGACAGATACGCAGTATTTT
CDR3: CASSPGVLSGSFSTDTQYF

V: TRBV11-3
length: 16
D: TRBD2
size: -
J: TRBJ2-3
DNA: TGTGCCAGCAGCTTAGATGGGACTAGTTCGACAGATACGCAGTATTTT
CDR3: CASSLDGTSSTDTQYF

V: TRBV10-3
length: 14
D: TRBD1
size: once
J: TRBJ1-1
DNA: TGTGCCATCAGTGCTGGGACAGACAACACTGAAGCTTTCTTT
CDR3: CAISAGTDNTEAFF

V: TRBV6-5
length: 13
D: -
size: -
J: TRBJ1-4
DNA: TGTGCCAGCAGAATCCAGGGTAATGAAAAACTGTTTTTT
CDR3: CASRIQGNEKLFF

V: TRBV2
length: 15
D: TRBD1
size: -
J: TRBJ1-4
DNA: TGTGCCAGCAGAGTGGGACAGGGGGTAGAAGAAAAACTGTTTTTT
CDR3: CASRVGQGVEEKLFF

V: TRBV7-2
length: 15
D: TRBD2
size: -
J: TRBJ2-7
DNA: TGTGCCAGCAGCGCTAGCGGGAGGGACCCAGGCGAGCAGTACTTC
CDR3: CASSASGRDPGEQYF

V: TRBV11-2
length: 13
D: -
size: -
J: TRBJ1-1
DNA: TGTGCCAGCAGCCCCTCGAAGGGGAGGATTGATTTCTTT
CDR3: CASSPSKGRIDFF

V: TRBV27
length: 17
D: -
size: -
J: TRBJ1-2
DNA: TGTGCCAGCAGTTTATCGGCTTCGGGACACCGAAACTATGGCTACACCTTC
CDR3: CASSLSASGHRNYGYTF

V: TRBV19
length: 17
D: TRBD2
size: -
J: TRBJ2-2
DNA: TGTGCCAGTAGGGATAAGGGTAGCGGGAGGAACACCGGGGAGCTGTTTTTT
CDR3: CASRDKGSGRNTGELFF